This is a list of T cell receptor beta chains from one sample in a study of technical replicates of blood from a handful of donors. Measured with immunoSEQ multiplex PCR; TCRdb has only the in-frame clones, and not every one. The data show 80,000 or so clones, 95% to 98% seen once. The specimen sequenced was T cells isolated from PBMCs. Receptor source: a human donor in good health. Both conserved end residues are part of each CDR3. The D gene is left open where the match is weak. Part of the rows lack a size; the others show once, few, many or a class for expanded clones.

TRBJ2-1	TRBD2	TRBV4-1	-	TGCGCCAGCAACTGGGGACTAGCGGCCCCCCCGGAGCAGTTCTTC	CASNWGLAAPPEQFF
TRBJ2-1	TRBD2	TRBV2	-	TGTGCCTTCCACGGACTAGCGAGCAATGAGCAGTTCTTC	CAFHGLASNEQFF
TRBJ1-5	-	TRBV5-6	-	TGTGCCAGCAGCTCCCAGGGGAGAAACCAGCCCCAGCATTTT	CASSSQGRNQPQHF
TRBJ2-1	-	TRBV7-9	-	TGTGCCAGCAGCTTAACCTACAGGAGCTCCTACAATGAGCAGTTCTTC	CASSLTYRSSYNEQFF
TRBJ1-1	-	TRBV13	-	TGTGCCAGCAGTCACTCGGAGCTTGGGAACACTGAAGCTTTCTTT	CASSHSELGNTEAFF
TRBJ1-1	-	TRBV6-1	-	TGTGCCAGCAGGTCTCTAGGCAGTGAAGCTTTCTTT	CASRSLGSEAFF
TRBJ2-3	TRBD1	TRBV9	once	TGTGCCAGCAGCGGAGGACAGGGGGTTTACACAGATACGCAGTATTTT	CASSGGQGVYTDTQYF
TRBJ1-2	TRBD1	TRBV5-8	-	TGTGCCAGCAACCGGGGACAGGGAAGCTATGGCTACACCTTC	CASNRGQGSYGYTF
TRBJ2-3	TRBD1	TRBV7-2	-	TGTGCCAGCAGCTATCGACAGGGTCCCACAGATACGCAGTATTTT	CASSYRQGPTDTQYF
TRBJ2-5	-	TRBV30	-	TGTGCCTGGAAACGACTTCGCCCCGAGACCCAGTACTTC	CAWKRLRPETQYF
TRBJ1-1	TRBD1	TRBV6-6	-	TGTGCCAGCCTAACTCCTGGACAGGATGAAGCTTTCTTT	CASLTPGQDEAFF
TRBJ2-3	-	TRBV5-1	-	TGCGCCAGCAGCTTGTCAGATAGCACAGATACGCAGTATTTT	CASSLSDSTDTQYF
TRBJ1-2	-	TRBV27	-	TGTGCCAGCAGTTTAAAGGGGACACACTATGGCTACACCTTC	CASSLKGTHYGYTF
TRBJ1-1	-	TRBV29-1	-	TGCAGCGTTGAAGGGGGCATGAACACTGAAGCTTTCTTT	CSVEGGMNTEAFF
TRBJ1-2	TRBD1	TRBV2	-	TGTGCCAGCAGTGAAGGGCTTTTACAGGGGGCTCGGTATGGCTACACCTTC	CASSEGLLQGARYGYTF
TRBJ2-2	-	TRBV13	-	TGTGCCAGCAGCTCGCTCCCTAAGACAGGGACTCTAAACACCGGGGAGCTGTTTTTT	CASSSLPKTGTLNTGELFF
TRBJ1-1	-	TRBV4-1	-	TGCGCCAGCAGTACTCTACACACTGAAGCTTTCTTT	CASSTLHTEAFF
TRBJ1-1	-	TRBV9	-	TGTGCCAGCAGCGTAGGCGAGGGAGGAGCTTTCTTT	CASSVGEGGAFF
TRBJ2-7	-	TRBV28	-	TGTGCCAGCAGTTTCCCGTTCCCGACTGGCGGGACCTACGAGCAGTACTTC	CASSFPFPTGGTYEQYF
TRBJ2-1	TRBD1	TRBV6-1	-	TGTGCCAGCACCCTGGGACAGGGGGGTAATGAGCAGTTCTTC	CASTLGQGGNEQFF
TRBJ2-7	TRBD1	TRBV19	-	TGTGCCAGTAGTATAGTGGACGGGACAGGGAGCGAGCAGTACTTC	CASSIVDGTGSEQYF
TRBJ2-5	-	TRBV9	-	TGTGCCAGCAGCTTGCGCCCCAAAACTAGCTGCCAGACCCAGTACTTC	CASSLRPKTSCQTQYF
TRBJ1-3	-	TRBV29-1	-	TGCAGCACAATAGGGGGACGCTCCGGAAACACCATATATTTT	CSTIGGRSGNTIYF
TRBJ1-6	-	TRBV21-1	-	TGTGCCAGCAGTAACAGGGGAGTGAGGAACCGGCCCCTCCACTTT	CASSNRGVRNRPLHF
TRBJ1-5	-	TRBV10-1	-	TGCGCCAGCAGTGAGGGGGCCCGTGTAATGGTCGATCAGCCCCAGCATTTT	CASSEGARVMVDQPQHF
TRBJ2-2	-	TRBV7-2	-	TGTGCCAGCAGCTTAGTGGCGGGACAGACCGGGGAGCTGTTTTTT	CASSLVAGQTGELFF
TRBJ1-5	TRBD1	TRBV6-1	-	TGTGCCAGCAGCGGACAGGGAGGGAGCAATCAGCCCCAGCATTTT	CASSGQGGSNQPQHF
TRBJ1-4	TRBD1	TRBV4-1	-	TGCGCCAGCAGCCCGGGACAGGGGAATGAAAAACTGTTTTTT	CASSPGQGNEKLFF
TRBJ2-3	-	TRBV7-8	-	TGTGCCAGCAGCAAGGCCAGGCGGGATAAATTCACAGATACGCAGTATTTT	CASSKARRDKFTDTQYF
TRBJ2-1	TRBD1	TRBV7-2	-	TGTGCCAGCAGCTACAGGGGGCAAAGGAATGAGCAGTTCTTC	CASSYRGQRNEQFF
TRBJ2-1	-	TRBV2	-	TGTGCCAGCAGTGAAATCGACAGGAAGACGCAGTTCTTC	CASSEIDRKTQFF
TRBJ2-7	TRBD2	TRBV28	-	TGTGCCAGCAGTTTTTTCTTAGCGGGAGATCGGTGCGAGCAGTACTTC	CASSFFLAGDRCEQYF
TRBJ2-3	TRBD2	TRBV28	-	TGTGCCAGCGGGGGGGCGACTAGCGGGAGCACAGATACGCAGTATTTT	CASGGATSGSTDTQYF
TRBJ2-7	TRBD1	TRBV7-2	-	TGTGCCAGCAGCTTTTCAGGGACAGGGGACTACGAGCAGTACTTC	CASSFSGTGDYEQYF
TRBJ2-1	-	TRBV7-9	-	TGTGCCAGCAGCTTGGGGGGGGGCAGTAATGAGCAGTTCTTC	CASSLGGGSNEQFF
TRBJ1-1	TRBD1	TRBV5-6	-	TGTGCCAGCAGCTTGTGGGCCATAAGGGGGCTGGGCACTGAAGCTTTCTTT	CASSLWAIRGLGTEAFF
TRBJ2-7	-	TRBV7-8	-	TGTGCCAGCAGTTCAGGGGAAGAGCAGTACTTC	CASSSGEEQYF
TRBJ2-1	TRBD2	TRBV6-4	-	TGTGCCAGCAGCGAACTAGCGGGAAACTACAATGAGCAGTTCTTC	CASSELAGNYNEQFF
TRBJ2-2	-	TRBV27	-	TGTGCCAGCAGTTACCACAGAACCGGGGAGCTGTTTTTT	CASSYHRTGELFF
TRBJ1-4	TRBD1	TRBV6-1	-	TGTGCCAGCAGTGGCGACAGGGGGCCTGCTAATGAAAAACTGTTTTTT	CASSGDRGPANEKLFF
TRBJ2-1	TRBD2	TRBV6-1	-	TGTGCCAGCAGTGTTATGATAGCGGGCAACAATGAGCAGTTCTTC	CASSVMIAGNNEQFF
TRBJ2-1	-	TRBV27	-	TGTGCCAGCAGTTTATCGTCTAGTGTCGGGCAGTTCTTC	CASSLSSSVGQFF
TRBJ2-1	-	TRBV25-1	-	TGTGCCAGCAGTGGTTCTCAACGTCGGTACAATGAGCAGTTCTTC	CASSGSQRRYNEQFF
TRBJ2-5	-	TRBV30	-	TGTGCCTGGATGGAGGAGACCCAGTACTTC	CAWMEETQYF
TRBJ1-2	TRBD1	TRBV6-6	-	TGTGCCAGCAGTGGCGCCCGGGACAGGGGACTTTATGGCTACACCTTC	CASSGARDRGLYGYTF
TRBJ2-5	-	TRBV28	-	TGTGCCAGCAGTACCGGAGGACAAGAGACCCAGTACTTC	CASSTGGQETQYF
TRBJ1-6	TRBD1	TRBV5-1	-	TGCGCCAGCAGCTTGGGACGGGACAGGAACTATAATTCACCCCTCCACTTT	CASSLGRDRNYNSPLHF
TRBJ2-3	-	TRBV11-2	-	TGTGCCAGCAGCTTAAGGGCAGGTCAAGCGGATTTT	CASSLRAGQADF
TRBJ1-2	-	TRBV11-2	once	TGTGCCAGCAGCTCCCCCCCCGGCGGCAACTATGGCTACACCTTC	CASSSPPGGNYGYTF